This entry lists 5 T cell receptor beta chains sequenced from one sample in a study of molecular identifiers for immune sequencing clone quantification. TCRdb independently ran MiXCR on the PCR reads; one entry per CDR3 protein. Found here are almost 20,000 distinct CDR3 sequences, about a fifth of them singletons; the top ten hold 6.4%. Sequenced material: naive CD8+ T cells from blood, with Jurkat cell RNA spiked in. Subset denoted: FACS-sorted CD8+CD4-CCR7+CD45RA+ naive T cells. Source of these receptors: a human donor in good health. Some libraries in this study had Jurkat cell RNA spiked in.

This clonotype was detected ten times or more. This chain connects TRBV20-1 to TRBJ2-1, with D uncertain. Germline loops: CDR1 DFQATT, CDR2 SNEGSKA (reference sequence). The CDR3 has 15 amino acids. V dropped 6 bases and J dropped 2 bases, with 17 bases sitting between them. The CDR3 DNA reads TGCAGTGCAAATCTATTGTCTATTCCCTACAATGAGCAGTTCTTC. This translates into CSANLLSIPYNEQFF.

V and J are TRBV6-6 and TRBJ2-7, with 12 bases lining up with TRBD2. V lost 0 bases and J lost 3; bases outside the gene matches: 0. Germline lookup yields CDR1 MNHNY and CDR2 SVGAGI (reference sequence). The CDR3 has 15 residues. For the CDR3, the DNA is TGTGCCAGCAGTTACTCGACTAGCGGGGGCTACGAGCAGTACTTC. Translation gives CASSYSTSGGYEQYF.

This clonotype has ten or more counts. The V gene is TRBV29-1, the J gene TRBJ2-7; tentative D call: TRBD1 (6 bases). The germline V gene has CDR1 SQVTM and CDR2 ANQGSEA. Trimming pared 4 bases from V and 2 bases from J, leaving 12 bases between. The CDR3 spans 13 residues. The CDR3 DNA sequence: TGCAGCGTTGCCCGGGACACTACCTACGAGCAGTACTTC. It yields the protein CSVARDTTYEQYF.

In the case of this clonotype: An end of the junction does not agree with germline; a read error may underlie this. The chain joins TRBV28 to TRBJ2-7; possibly TRBD1 for D (5 bases). CDR1 is MDHEN, CDR2 SYDVKM, per germline. The CDR3 has 13 residues. The CDR3 DNA sequence: TGTGTCAGCAGTTTAGTGGCAGGGCACGAGCAGTACTTC. Amino acids: CVSSLVAGHEQYF. Full variable domain (rest looked up from reference TRBV28 and TRBJ2-7): DVKVTQSSRYLVKRTGEKVFLECVQDMDHENMFWYRQDPGLGLRLIYFSYDVKMKEKGDIPEGYSVSREKKERFSLILESASTNQTSMYLCVSSLVAGHEQYFGPGTRLTVT.

This clonotype has ten or more counts. V is TRBV11-2 and J is TRBJ2-7; 9 nucleotides line up with TRBD1. The V and J ends lost 5 bases and 4 bases, in that order; junction bases with no gene match: 3. The CDR3 consists of 13 residues. Germline lookup yields CDR1 SGHAT and CDR2 FQNNGV. CDR3 nucleotide sequence: TGTGCCAGCAGCGCGGGACAGGGTTACGAGCAGTACTTC. Translation gives CASSAGQGYEQYF.